These T cell receptor beta chains were read from a single sample in a study of cytotoxic CD8 clonotypes in ibrutinib-treated CLL. Clones were sequenced by immunoSEQ multiplex PCR, and TCRdb holds only the in-frame ones, with some missing. The table records about 17,000 clones, approximately 60% of them present only once. The sample here was PBMCs, taken after 12 months of ibrutinib treatment. Receptor source: a human donor with chronic lymphocytic leukemia. The CDR3 runs from the conserved cysteine through the conserved F or W. Each record gives: clone size, J gene, V gene, D gene, CDR3 DNA, CDR3 protein. D genes are given only for firm matches. The size entry is marked missing in some rows and otherwise reads once, few, many or a size class.

>.|TRBJ2-1|TRBV23-1|.
TGCGCCAGCAGTCAATCGGGGGGATTAGATGAGCAGTTCTTC
CASSQSGGLDEQFF
>.|TRBJ2-3|TRBV18|.
TGTGCCAGCTCACCGAGTCACAGGGGCACAGATACGCAGTATTTT
CASSPSHRGTDTQYF
>.|TRBJ2-3|TRBV19|TRBD2
TGTGCCAGTAGTACGGCGGGAGGGGCTACGCAGTATTTT
CASSTAGGATQYF
>.|TRBJ2-1|TRBV7-8|TRBD1
TGTGCCAGCAGCTGGACAGGGATTAGCTCCTACAATGAGCAGTTCTTC
CASSWTGISSYNEQFF
>.|TRBJ2-1|TRBV5-1|.
TGCGCCAGCTCCCCGAGTGTTCCAACTCATGAGCAGTTCTTC
CASSPSVPTHEQFF
>few|TRBJ2-7|TRBV28|TRBD1
TGTGCCAGCAGTTTTAGGTTACTACTGGGGACAGGGAATACTTACGAGCAGTACTTC
CASSFRLLLGTGNTYEQYF
>.|TRBJ2-3|TRBV7-7|.
TGTGCTAGCAGCTTAGGCCGAGCCCCCACAGATACGCAGTATTTT
CASSLGRAPTDTQYF
>.|TRBJ1-1|TRBV28|.
TGTGCCAGCACGCCGCAGGGACGGGGTCGGGGTGAAGCTTTCTTT
CASTPQGRGRGEAFF
>.|TRBJ2-1|TRBV27|.
TGTGCCAGCAGTTCAATAAGCTCCTACAATGAGCAGTTCTTC
CASSSISSYNEQFF
>.|TRBJ2-2|TRBV5-4|.
TGTGCCAGCAGCCAGGACCGTATCGGGGAGCTGTTTTTT
CASSQDRIGELFF
>.|TRBJ2-1|TRBV5-1|.
TGCGCCAGCAGCTTGGGGCGGTACGACAATGAGCAGTTCTTC
CASSLGRYDNEQFF
>few|TRBJ2-7|TRBV28|TRBD1
TGTGCCAGCAGTGGGGACAGGGTATACGAGCAGTACTTC
CASSGDRVYEQYF
>.|TRBJ2-1|TRBV19|.
TGTGCCAGTAGTATAGGCGACCCTAGGAAAATCTTC
CASSIGDPRKIF
>.|TRBJ1-6|TRBV6-5|TRBD1
TGTGCCAGCAGGCGACCAACAGGGGTAAATTCACCCCTCCACTTT
CASRRPTGVNSPLHF
>.|TRBJ2-7|TRBV6-5|TRBD1
TGTGCCAGCAGTTACTCGACGCGACAGGGTAGTGTCGAGCAGTACTTC
CASSYSTRQGSVEQYF
>.|TRBJ2-1|TRBV30|TRBD2
TGTGCCTGGAGAAAGACTAGCGGGGGTAGCTCCTACAATGAGCAGTTCTTC
CAWRKTSGGSSYNEQFF
>.|TRBJ2-6|TRBV5-1|TRBD1
TGCGCCAGCAGCTTGTTGGTGGGACAGGCCTTTGGGGCCAACGTCCTGACTTTC
CASSLLVGQAFGANVLTF
>.|TRBJ1-2|TRBV30|.
TGTGCCTGGGGAGGAGGTAGGACCCCCAATTTC
CAWGGGRTPNF
>.|TRBJ2-7|TRBV15|TRBD2
TGTGCCACCAGAGATGGGGGGGAAAGCTCCTACGAGCAGTACTTC
CATRDGGESSYEQYF
>.|TRBJ1-5|TRBV7-8|.
TGTGCCAGCAGCCGGAGCAATCAGCCCCAGCATTTT
CASSRSNQPQHF
>.|TRBJ2-2|TRBV10-2|.
TGCGCCAGCAGTGTTCAGGGACCGAACACCGGGGAGCTGTTTTTT
CASSVQGPNTGELFF
>.|TRBJ2-5|TRBV10-3|TRBD1
TGTGCCATCAATGAGGGACAGTCTGAAGAGACCCAGTACTTC
CAINEGQSEETQYF
>few|TRBJ2-7|TRBV14|.
TGTGCCAGCAGCCTTCACACGGGATACGAGCAGTACTTC
CASSLHTGYEQYF
>.|TRBJ2-1|TRBV9|.
TGTGCCAGCAGCGTAGGTAACCGGAACAATGAGCAGTTCTTC
CASSVGNRNNEQFF
>.|TRBJ2-3|TRBV6-1|TRBD2
TGTGCCAGCAGTGAACGCGCGGGAGGGGCAGATACGCAGTATTTT
CASSERAGGADTQYF
>.|TRBJ1-5|TRBV6-1|.
TGTGCCAGCAGTGAACCCGTTGGTTGGAGCAATCAGCCCCAGCATTTT
CASSEPVGWSNQPQHF
>few|TRBJ1-1|TRBV18|TRBD1
TGTGCCAGCTCTCCGGGACAGGGATTTTACACTGAAGCTTTCTTT
CASSPGQGFYTEAFF
>.|TRBJ2-1|TRBV12-5|.
TGTGCTAGAAGGTGCAGCGGATTCTCCTACAATGAGCAGTTCTTC
CARRCSGFSYNEQFF
>few|TRBJ2-3|TRBV30|.
TGTGCCTGGAGCCCACAGGAATCTGCGCAGTATTTT
CAWSPQESAQYF
>.|TRBJ2-3|TRBV11-2|.
TGTGCCAGCAGCCCCCTCTCGAGGAGACCAAGGGATACGCAGTATTTT
CASSPLSRRPRDTQYF
>.|TRBJ1-1|TRBV6-5|TRBD1
TGTGCCAGCACCCTACAGGGGGACTCGAACACTGAAGCTTTCTTT
CASTLQGDSNTEAFF
>.|TRBJ2-7|TRBV6-6|.
TGTGCCAGCAGAACACCGGGACAAGCTTCCTACGAGCAGTACTTC
CASRTPGQASYEQYF
>.|TRBJ2-3|TRBV6-5|.
TGTGCCAGCAGTTCACAGCCCACAAATACGCAGTATTTT
CASSSQPTNTQYF
>.|TRBJ2-7|TRBV9|TRBD1
TGTGCCAGCAGCGTCGGGACAGGGGAATACGAGCAGTACTTC
CASSVGTGEYEQYF
>.|TRBJ2-3|TRBV2|.
TGTGCCAGCAGTGAAGCGCTTGGGGGGTACACAGATACGCAGTATTTT
CASSEALGGYTDTQYF
>.|TRBJ2-2|TRBV29-1|.
TGCAGCGTTGAAAGGGGGGGTGGCGGGGAGCTGTTTTTT
CSVERGGGGELFF
>.|TRBJ2-5|TRBV18|.
TGTGCCAGCTCACCGGATAGACACAACCAAGAGACCCAGTACTTC
CASSPDRHNQETQYF
>few|TRBJ1-1|TRBV6-5|.
TGTGCCAGCAGGCCCCTAGGACGGACGAACACTGAAGCTTTCTTT
CASRPLGRTNTEAFF
>few|TRBJ2-3|TRBV27|.
TGTGCCAGCAGCGCCACTAGCCGAGATACGCAGTATTTT
CASSATSRDTQYF
>.|TRBJ2-6|TRBV5-4|.
TGTGCCAGCAGCTTGGAGGTGTCTCACTCTGGGGCCAACGTCCTGACTTTC
CASSLEVSHSGANVLTF
>few|TRBJ1-5|TRBV19|.
TGTGCCAGTAGCCCATGGGGGGAGGGAGGAGGACAGCCCCAGCATTTT
CASSPWGEGGGQPQHF
>.|TRBJ2-7|TRBV7-8|TRBD2
TGTGCCAGCAGCTTAGCTCCGGGACTAGCGGGAGCGAGGGAGCAGTACTTC
CASSLAPGLAGAREQYF
>few|TRBJ2-2|TRBV19|.
TGTGCCAGTAGTACATGGATGGGGGAGCTGTTTTTT
CASSTWMGELFF
>.|TRBJ2-7|TRBV18|TRBD2
TGTGCCAGCTCACCAACTAGCGGGGGGTCCTACGAGCAGTACTTC
CASSPTSGGSYEQYF
>.|TRBJ2-1|TRBV9|TRBD2
TGTGCCAGCAGCGCTGGACTAGCGGGAAAAGGCTACAATGAGCAGTTCTTC
CASSAGLAGKGYNEQFF
>.|TRBJ2-3|TRBV9|.
TGTGCCAGCAGCAACCAAGTAGATACGCAGTATTTT
CASSNQVDTQYF
>.|TRBJ2-3|TRBV7-9|.
TGTGCCAGCAGCCCACGGGCGGGACAGTCCACAGATACGCAGTATTTT
CASSPRAGQSTDTQYF
>.|TRBJ2-5|TRBV5-1|TRBD2
TGCGCCAGCAGCTTGGGACTAGCGGTCCAAGAGACCCAGTACTTC
CASSLGLAVQETQYF
>.|TRBJ2-3|TRBV4-1|TRBD2
TGCGCCAGCAGCCAAGATCACTCCACAGGGTCAACTAGCGGATTCACAGATACGCAGTATTTT
CASSQDHSTGSTSGFTDTQYF
>.|TRBJ2-7|TRBV5-1|TRBD1
TGCGCCAGCAGCCCAGAGGGGACAGGGACCTATGGGACCTACGAGCAGTACTTC
CASSPEGTGTYGTYEQYF
>.|TRBJ2-5|TRBV7-9|.
TGTGCCAGCAGCTTAGATTTCAGATGGTACCAAGAGACCCAGTACTTC
CASSLDFRWYQETQYF
>.|TRBJ2-1|TRBV19|TRBD2
TGTGCCAGTAGTATCTCAGCGGGAGAGGCCCCTGACAATGAGCAGTTCTTC
CASSISAGEAPDNEQFF
>.|TRBJ2-3|TRBV29-1|.
TGCAGCGTTGTAGTGGGAGTTAGAGATACGCAGTATTTT
CSVVVGVRDTQYF
>few|TRBJ2-7|TRBV27|.
TGTGCCAGCAGTTTAGTACAGGGACCCGACGAGCAGTACTTC
CASSLVQGPDEQYF
>few|TRBJ2-5|TRBV10-1|.
TGCGCCAGCAGTGAGTCGGGGTCGACGGGAGCGGAGACCCAGTACTTC
CASSESGSTGAETQYF
>.|TRBJ2-7|TRBV6-1|.
TGTGCCAGCACTCCCGGGACGGTATACGAGCAGTACTTC
CASTPGTVYEQYF
>few|TRBJ2-1|TRBV6-6|.
TGTGCCAGCAGTTACGGGACTCCCCTTAATGAGCAGTTCTTC
CASSYGTPLNEQFF